This TCR beta chain was recorded in a study of PD-1 blockade in classical Hodgkin lymphoma. Each of the patients experienced relapse following autologous stem cell transplantation, and their brentuximab vedotin exposure differed. The CDR3 consists of 13 residues. Germline V gene lookup returns CDR1 KGHSH and CDR2 LQKENI. The V and J ends lost 1 base and 3 bases respectively, with 6 bases between them. TCRdb keeps only in-frame clones here, not all; method: immunoSEQ multiplex PCR. The data contain fewer than 30,000 clones, roughly 80% of them seen just once; the ten biggest clones take up 8% to 8.5%.

The V gene is TRBV18, the J gene TRBJ1-1; no clear D. This clonotype was obtained from a human donor with classical Hodgkin lymphoma. Sequencing was performed on peripheral blood mononuclear cells (PBMCs), taken before the second cycle of nivolumab. CDR3 in amino acids: CASSPRADTEAFF. The CDR3 region has the DNA TGTGCCAGCTCACCACGGGCCGACACTGAAGCTTTCTTT.